These 8 T cell receptor beta chains share one sample of origin, sequenced in a study of CD8 T cells in Susac syndrome. RNA totalling roughly 0.5 to 1 ug underwent reverse transcription with random hexamers. TCRdb reprocessed the immunoSEQ multiplex PCR reads via MiXCR and lists one record per CDR3 protein. The sample holds about 150,000 distinct CDR3 sequences; 95% to 96% are singletons and the top ten take around 0.12%. Sequenced input: CD4+ T cells from PBMCs. The origin of the receptors is a human donor with Susac syndrome.

J is TRBJ1-5 and V is TRBV15; 11 bases match TRBD1. Germline V gene lookup returns CDR1 LNHNV and CDR2 YYDKDF (reference sequence). V lost 4 bases and J lost 2; bases outside the gene matches: 4. The CDR3 runs to 16 residues. This CDR3 is CATSKGQGAGNQPQHF. The CDR3 DNA is TGTGCCACCAGCAAAGGACAGGGGGCGGGCAATCAGCCCCAGCATTTT. Based on the CDR3 plus reference TRBV15 and TRBJ1-5, the full variable domain is DAMVIQNPRYQVTQFGKPVTLSCSQTLNHNVMYWYQQKSSQAPKLLFHYYDKDFNNEADTPDNFQSRRPNTSFCFLDIRSPGLGDTAMYLCATSKGQGAGNQPQHFGDGTRLSIL.

The rearrangement links TRBV30 to TRBJ2-1; TRBD2 might be the D (6 bases). The CDR3 extends over 15 amino acids. V gave up 0 bases and J gave up 9 bases, with 18 bases separating them. CDR1 and CDR2 (germline): GTSNPN, SVGIG (reference sequence). The chain's CDR3 is CAWSVIAAMRVEQFF. CDR3 DNA sequence: TGTGCCTGGAGTGTGATAGCGGCCATGCGGGTTGAGCAGTTCTTC. The whole variable domain, filled in from reference TRBV30 and TRBJ2-1, reads SQTIHQWPATLVQPVGSPLSLECTVEGTSNPNLYWYRQAAGRGLQLLFYSVGIGQISSEVPQNLSASRPQDRQFILSSKKLLLSDSGFYLCAWSVIAAMRVEQFFGPGTRLTVL.

The gene calls are TRBV5-4 and TRBJ2-1, with TRBD2 matching 11 bases. After removal of 4 bases from V and 14 bases from J, the junction contained 14 bases not matched to a gene. There are 15 residues in the CDR3. The germline CDR1 and CDR2 sequences are SGHNT and YYREEE (reference sequence). The chain's CDR3 is CASSPRVAGGEVEFF. The CDR3 coding sequence is TGTGCCAGCAGCCCCCGGGTAGCGGGGGGGGAGGTAGAGTTCTTC.

The chain joins TRBV9 to TRBJ2-1, with TRBD1 identical over 8 bases. V shed 3 bases, J shed 5 bases, and the junction held 1 base outside the gene matches. Germline V gene sequence: CDR1 SGDLS, CDR2 YYNGEE. This CDR3 is 13 amino acids long. In DNA form, the CDR3 reads TGTGCCAGCAGCGAGACAGGGGACAATGAGCAGTTCTTC. This translates into CASSETGDNEQFF.

This chain joins TRBV7-2 and TRBJ2-7, with unresolved D. The CDR3 loop spans 12 amino acids. The germline CDR1 and CDR2 sequences are SGHTA and FQGNSA. Trimming removed 2 bases at V and 3 bases at J, with 5 bases between. CDR3 amino acids: CASSLLYYEQYF. For the CDR3, the DNA is TGTGCCAGCAGCTTACTTTACTACGAGCAGTACTTC.

The chain combines TRBV12-3 or TRBV12-4 with TRBJ2-5; unclear D gene. The CDR3 is 15 amino acids. V was trimmed by 6 bases and J by 7 bases, leaving 21 bases between them. The CDR3 DNA reads as TGTGCCAGCAGCCGACCCGACTCTCACCTAGGGACCCAGTACTTC. Amino acid sequence: CASSRPDSHLGTQYF.

The chain employs TRBV3-1 and TRBJ2-1, with 8 positions matching TRBD1. CDR1 and CDR2 (germline): LGHDT, YNNKEL (reference sequence). Germline trimming cut 6 bases from V and 4 bases from J; bases unmatched to any gene: 11. This CDR3 is 16 amino acids long. DNA of the CDR3: TGTGCCAGCAGTAAATTGTCAGGGGGCTCATACAATGAGCAGTTCTTC. It specifies CASSKLSGGSYNEQFF.

The rearrangement joins TRBV12-3 or TRBV12-4 to TRBJ1-5; 9 bases line up with TRBD1. The V gene end was trimmed by 3 bases and the J gene end by 5 bases; junction bases not matched to a gene: 11. This CDR3 has 17 residues. The CDR3 DNA follows: TGTGCCAGCAGTTTTAGAGTTGGACAGGGGAGCTATCAGCCCCAGCATTTT. Residues: CASSFRVGQGSYQPQHF.